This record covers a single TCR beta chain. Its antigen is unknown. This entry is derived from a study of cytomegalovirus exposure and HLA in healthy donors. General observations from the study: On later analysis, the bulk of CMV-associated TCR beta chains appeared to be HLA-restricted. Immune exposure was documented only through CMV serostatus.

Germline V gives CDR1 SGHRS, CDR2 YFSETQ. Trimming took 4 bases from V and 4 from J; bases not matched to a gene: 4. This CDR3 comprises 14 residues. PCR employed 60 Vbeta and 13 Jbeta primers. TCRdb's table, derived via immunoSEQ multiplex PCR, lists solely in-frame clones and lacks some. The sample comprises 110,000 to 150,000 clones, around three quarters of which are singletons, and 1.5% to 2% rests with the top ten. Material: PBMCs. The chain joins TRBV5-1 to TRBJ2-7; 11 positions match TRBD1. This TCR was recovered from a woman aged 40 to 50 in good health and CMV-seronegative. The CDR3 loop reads CASSTGTGGYEQYF. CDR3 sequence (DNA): TGCGCCAGCAGCACCGGGACAGGGGGGTACGAGCAGTACTTC.